This T cell receptor (beta chain) was profiled in a study of technical replicates of blood from a handful of donors. The CDR3 has 13 amino acids. CDR1 and CDR2 from the germline V gene are ENHRY and SYGVKD. The junction had 7 bases not matched to a gene; V was cut back by 6 bases and J by 6 bases. The sample holds one count of this clone. Clones were sequenced by immunoSEQ multiplex PCR, and TCRdb holds only the in-frame ones, with some missing. The top ten hold 0.21% of the sample, which has about 94,000 clones, 95% seen once. This chain uses TRBV10-3 with TRBJ2-7, with 8 bases aligning to TRBD1. Input material: T cells isolated from PBMCs. The receptor was derived from a human donor in good health. The CDR3 region is CAIRRTGTGEQYF. CDR3 nucleotides: TGTGCCATCAGGAGGACAGGGACGGGCGAGCAGTACTTC.